This record concerns one TCR beta chain sequence. Its antigen is currently unknown. V was pared by 6 bases and J by 0 bases, with 10 bases between. This CDR3 has 14 residues. Germline CDR1 reads MNHEY; CDR2 reads SMNVEV (reference sequence). The source of the sample is a study of vaccination and CD4 T cells after COVID-19. On the study more broadly: There were a few convalescent patients sampled at day 14 and again at days 161 to 241 post-vaccination.

As for time point: late sampling 161 to 241 days after vaccination in a few convalescent patients. Each CDR3 protein is one row after TCRdb ran MiXCR on the PCR reads. The sample lists just over 35,000 distinct CDR3 sequences; more than 30% were seen once. Study-level findings and limits: Analysis of convalescent patients found that 304 of 307 vaccine-specific clones were spike mono-reactive. Only after vaccination were a median approximately 88% of convalescents' reactive clones seen.

The starting material was CD4+ T cells from blood, obtained about 7 months after SARS-CoV-2 vaccination. This chain joins TRBV27 and TRBJ2-3; no firm D call. The source of this sequence is a human donor who had recovered from COVID-19. The DNA of the CDR3 is TGTGCCAGCAGAGGCCCCTGGAGCACAGATACGCAGTATTTT. It translates to CASRGPWSTDTQYF.